A selection of T cell receptor beta chains follows, all from one sample in a study of T-cell reconstitution after alpha-beta-depleted transplantation in children. TCRdb re-analysed the PCR reads in MiXCR, keeping a single row per CDR3 protein. The sample contains 250,000 to 300,000 distinct CDR3 sequences, around 10% of which appear only once. The sequenced sample was PBMCs, obtained before TCRalphabeta/CD19-depleted stem cell transplant. Receptors were obtained from a boy younger than two with acute myeloid leukemia, due to receive a stem cell transplant. Each CDR3 is given with its conserved first and last residue. Fields, in order: V gene, J gene, D gene, clone size, CDR3 DNA, CDR3 protein. A D gene is named only where the DNA matches it firmly. For some rows the clone size is stated as once, few or many, or as a class when expanded; others skip it.

v_call: TRBV5-5; j_call: TRBJ1-4; d_call: TRBD1; clone_size: many; cdr3_nt: TGTGCCAGCAGCGTCCCGGGACAGGGAAGAAGTGAAAAACTGTTTTTT; cdr3_aa: CASSVPGQGRSEKLFF
v_call: TRBV7-3; j_call: TRBJ2-5; d_call: -; clone_size: many; cdr3_nt: TGTGCCAGCAGCCCCGTCGCCGCGGCGGGGAAAGAGACCCAGTACTTC; cdr3_aa: CASSPVAAAGKETQYF
v_call: TRBV2; j_call: TRBJ2-1; d_call: -; clone_size: few; cdr3_nt: TGTGCCAGCAGTGAAAACAGGGTCTCCTACAATGAGCAGTTCTTC; cdr3_aa: CASSENRVSYNEQFF
v_call: TRBV5-1; j_call: TRBJ1-5; d_call: TRBD1; clone_size: many; cdr3_nt: TGCGCCAGCAGCTTGGGACAGGGAGATCAGCCCCAGCATTTT; cdr3_aa: CASSLGQGDQPQHF
v_call: TRBV5-4; j_call: TRBJ2-2; d_call: -; clone_size: many; cdr3_nt: TGTGCCAGCCCCTCCCCGGGACCTCTGACCGGGGAGCTGTTTTTT; cdr3_aa: CASPSPGPLTGELFF
v_call: TRBV12-3/TRBV12-4; j_call: TRBJ2-7; d_call: -; clone_size: many; cdr3_nt: TGTGCCAGCAGTTTTGCCAGGGTCTACGAGCAGTACTTC; cdr3_aa: CASSFARVYEQYF
v_call: TRBV28; j_call: TRBJ1-2; d_call: -; clone_size: many; cdr3_nt: TGTGCCAGCAGTTTAGGCCGGACGGCCTATGGCTACACCTTC; cdr3_aa: CASSLGRTAYGYTF
v_call: TRBV2; j_call: TRBJ2-2; d_call: TRBD2; clone_size: many; cdr3_nt: TGTGCCATCTGGACTAGCGGGAGCGATGGGACCGGGGAGCTGTTTTTT; cdr3_aa: CAIWTSGSDGTGELFF
v_call: TRBV4-2; j_call: TRBJ1-5; d_call: -; clone_size: many; cdr3_nt: TGTGCCAGCAGCCAAGGGGGTACCGGCAATCAGCCCCAGCATTTT; cdr3_aa: CASSQGGTGNQPQHF
v_call: TRBV7-3; j_call: TRBJ2-2; d_call: -; clone_size: many; cdr3_nt: TGTGCCAGCAGCTTAAATCCGGGGGCCGGGGAGCTGTTTTTT; cdr3_aa: CASSLNPGAGELFF
v_call: TRBV12-3/TRBV12-4; j_call: TRBJ2-7; d_call: TRBD2; clone_size: -; cdr3_nt: TGTGCCAGCAGTTTGCGGCGGGAGGGGGAGCAGTACTTC; cdr3_aa: CASSLRREGEQYF
v_call: TRBV3-1; j_call: TRBJ1-5; d_call: -; clone_size: many; cdr3_nt: TGTGCCAGCAGCCAAGACGGGAACAGCAATCAGCCCCAGCATTTT; cdr3_aa: CASSQDGNSNQPQHF
v_call: TRBV11-2; j_call: TRBJ1-1; d_call: -; clone_size: many; cdr3_nt: TGTGCCAGCAGCTTTGGAGCATATGAAGCTTTCTTT; cdr3_aa: CASSFGAYEAFF
v_call: TRBV11-2; j_call: TRBJ2-2; d_call: TRBD2; clone_size: many; cdr3_nt: TGTGCCAGCAGCTTAGGCATAGCGGGGGAGACCGGGGAGCTGTTTTTT; cdr3_aa: CASSLGIAGETGELFF
v_call: TRBV29-1; j_call: TRBJ2-7; d_call: -; clone_size: few; cdr3_nt: TGCAGCGTTGGGTTCCGGGACTCCTACTACGAGCAGTACTTC; cdr3_aa: CSVGFRDSYYEQYF
v_call: TRBV20-1; j_call: TRBJ2-3; d_call: TRBD2; clone_size: many; cdr3_nt: TGCAGGCCCATAGCGGGGGGGCTCCCCACGGGCCCCCCAGATACGCAGTATTTT; cdr3_aa: CRPIAGGLPTGPPDTQYF
v_call: TRBV12-3/TRBV12-4; j_call: TRBJ1-1; d_call: TRBD1; clone_size: many; cdr3_nt: TGTGCCAGCAGTCCTGGACAGGGAACTGAAGCTTTCTTT; cdr3_aa: CASSPGQGTEAFF
v_call: TRBV7-2; j_call: TRBJ2-3; d_call: TRBD2; clone_size: many; cdr3_nt: TGTGCCAGCAGCTCCGGGACTAGCGGTGTTACGCAGTATTTT; cdr3_aa: CASSSGTSGVTQYF
v_call: TRBV14; j_call: TRBJ2-3; d_call: TRBD2; clone_size: -; cdr3_nt: TGTGCCAGCAGCCGAACCGTACTAGCGGGAGCAGATACGCAGTATTTT; cdr3_aa: CASSRTVLAGADTQYF
v_call: TRBV24-1; j_call: TRBJ2-1; d_call: -; clone_size: few; cdr3_nt: TGTGCCACCAGTGATAACCCGCTAGCAATACCCTCCTACAATGAGCAGTTCTTC; cdr3_aa: CATSDNPLAIPSYNEQFF
v_call: TRBV5-1; j_call: TRBJ2-7; d_call: TRBD1; clone_size: many; cdr3_nt: TGCGCCAGCAGCTTGCGACCGGGACAGGGAAACAACGAGCAGTACTTC; cdr3_aa: CASSLRPGQGNNEQYF
v_call: TRBV7-9; j_call: TRBJ2-7; d_call: TRBD2; clone_size: many; cdr3_nt: TGTGCCAGCAGCTTCATCGCCATAGCGGGAGGGCAGTATGAGCAGTACTTC; cdr3_aa: CASSFIAIAGGQYEQYF
v_call: TRBV3-1; j_call: TRBJ2-5; d_call: TRBD2; clone_size: few; cdr3_nt: TGTGCCAGCAGCCAAGACGGGGGGGCCCAAGAGACCCAGTACTTC; cdr3_aa: CASSQDGGAQETQYF
v_call: TRBV5-1; j_call: TRBJ2-1; d_call: -; clone_size: many; cdr3_nt: TGCGCCAGCAGCCAAATCCCCCCAGCCGACGAGGAGCAGTTCTTC; cdr3_aa: CASSQIPPADEEQFF
v_call: TRBV19; j_call: TRBJ2-4; d_call: TRBD1; clone_size: many; cdr3_nt: TGTGCCAGTAGCCGATTCATGACAGGGGGCAACATTCAGTACTTC; cdr3_aa: CASSRFMTGGNIQYF
v_call: TRBV19; j_call: TRBJ2-7; d_call: -; clone_size: -; cdr3_nt: TGTGCCAGTAGTATCCGGGAGCCTTTCTACGAGCAGTACTTC; cdr3_aa: CASSIREPFYEQYF
v_call: TRBV20-1; j_call: TRBJ2-3; d_call: -; clone_size: many; cdr3_nt: TGCAGTGCTAGTCTTACAAGGATCTCTAGCACAGATACGCAGTATTTT; cdr3_aa: CSASLTRISSTDTQYF
v_call: TRBV20-1; j_call: TRBJ1-2; d_call: -; clone_size: many; cdr3_nt: TGCAGTGCACCTTCCGACCTCCCTAACTATGGCTACACCTTC; cdr3_aa: CSAPSDLPNYGYTF
v_call: TRBV7-3; j_call: TRBJ2-5; d_call: -; clone_size: -; cdr3_nt: TGTGCCAGCAGCTTAAGCCCGACAGTAGCCCAAGAGACCCAGTACTTC; cdr3_aa: CASSLSPTVAQETQYF